This T cell receptor beta chain was captured by sequencing in a study of Graves' ophthalmopathy and Graves' hyperthyroidism. Amplified material comprised TCR beta CDR3 regions derived from RNA transcripts. An initial RT-PCR round employing HTBI primers preceded a second-round multiplex PCR. One entry per CDR3 protein, called by TCRdb with MiXCR from the multiplex PCR reads. The sample has around 1.1 million distinct CDR3 sequences; about 36% are singletons. This CDR3 has 14 residues. CDR1 is MGHDK, CDR2 SYGVNS, per germline. V lost 8 bases, J lost 1 base, and 4 bases stayed unmatched. Study-wide findings and caveats: A classifier, a 13-signature model, separated ophthalmopathy from stable hyperthyroidism with about 87% sensitivity and 75% to 83% specificity.

About this clonotype: The antigen is unknown.

Eligible hyperthyroidism cases comprised new diagnoses of under 2 months' duration in individuals aged 18 to 65. Other autoimmune diseases, uncontrolled infections, pregnancy and lactation each led to patient exclusion. Physicians reached a diagnosis by relying on clinical symptoms, serum thyroxine, TRAb, thyroid ultrasound and orbital computed tomography. Sequenced: peripheral blood or thyroid tissue (not recorded which). The chain joins TRBV25-1 to TRBJ1-5; 8 bases are a match to TRBD1. The sequence derives from an adult man with Graves' hyperthyroidism. CDR3 sequence: CASARQGSNQPQHF. CDR3 bases: TGTGCCAGCGCCAGACAGGGGAGCAATCAGCCCCAGCATTTT.